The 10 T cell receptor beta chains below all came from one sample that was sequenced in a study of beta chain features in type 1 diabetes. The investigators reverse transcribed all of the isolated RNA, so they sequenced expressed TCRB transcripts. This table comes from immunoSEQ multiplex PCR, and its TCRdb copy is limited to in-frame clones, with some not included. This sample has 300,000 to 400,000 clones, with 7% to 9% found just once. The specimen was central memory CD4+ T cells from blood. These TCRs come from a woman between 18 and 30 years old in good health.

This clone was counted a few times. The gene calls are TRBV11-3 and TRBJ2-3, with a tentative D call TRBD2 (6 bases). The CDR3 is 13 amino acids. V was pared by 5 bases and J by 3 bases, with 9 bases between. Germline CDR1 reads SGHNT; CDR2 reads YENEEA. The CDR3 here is CASSRGRTDTQYF. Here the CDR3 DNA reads TGTGCCAGCAGCCGGGGGAGGACAGATACGCAGTATTTT.

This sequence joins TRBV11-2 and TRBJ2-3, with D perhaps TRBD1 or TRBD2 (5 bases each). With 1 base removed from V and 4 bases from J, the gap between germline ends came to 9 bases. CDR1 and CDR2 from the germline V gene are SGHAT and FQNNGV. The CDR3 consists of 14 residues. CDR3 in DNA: TGTGCCAGCAGCTTAGGGGGGAACCCAGATACGCAGTATTTT. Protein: CASSLGGNPDTQYF.

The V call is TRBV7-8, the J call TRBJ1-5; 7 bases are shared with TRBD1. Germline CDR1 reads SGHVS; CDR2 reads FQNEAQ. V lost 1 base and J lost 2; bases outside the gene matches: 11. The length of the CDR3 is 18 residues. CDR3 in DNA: TGTGCCAGCAGCTTAGGATCATCAGGGGGATGGGGCAATCAGCCCCAGCATTTT. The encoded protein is CASSLGSSGGWGNQPQHF.

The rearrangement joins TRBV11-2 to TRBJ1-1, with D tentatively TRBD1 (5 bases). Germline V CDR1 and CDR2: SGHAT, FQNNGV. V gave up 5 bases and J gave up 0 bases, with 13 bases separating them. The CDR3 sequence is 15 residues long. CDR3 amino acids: CASSRQWGLNTEAFF. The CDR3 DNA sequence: TGTGCCAGCAGCCGACAATGGGGCTTGAACACTGAAGCTTTCTTT. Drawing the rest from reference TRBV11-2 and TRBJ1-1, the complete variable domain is EAGVAQSPRYKIIEKRQSVAFWCNPISGHATLYWYQQILGQGPKLLIQFQNNGVVDDSQLPKDRFSAERLKGVDSTLKIQPAKLEDSAVYLCASSRQWGLNTEAFFGQGTRLTVV.

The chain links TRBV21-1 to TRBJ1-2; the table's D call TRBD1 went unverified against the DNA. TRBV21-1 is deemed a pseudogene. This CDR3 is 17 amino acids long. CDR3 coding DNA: TGTGCCAGCAGCAAATATGCTGGGCCCGACCTGAGCTATGGCTACACCTTC. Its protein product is CASSKYAGPDLSYGYTF.

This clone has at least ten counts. The CDR3 is CASRTGGTQETQYF. CDR3 in DNA: TGTGCCAGCAGGACCGGGGGCACTCAGGAGACCCAGTACTTC. The rearrangement links TRBV28 to TRBJ2-5; the D gene could be TRBD1 or TRBD2 (6 bases each). The germline V gene has CDR1 MDHEN and CDR2 SYDVKM. The CDR3 contains 14 residues. V was pared by 6 bases and J by 5 bases, with 16 bases between.

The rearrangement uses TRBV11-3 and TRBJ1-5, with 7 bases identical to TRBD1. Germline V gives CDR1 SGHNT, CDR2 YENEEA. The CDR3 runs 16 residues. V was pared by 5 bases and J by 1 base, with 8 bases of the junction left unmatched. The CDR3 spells CASSTARGGSNQPQHF. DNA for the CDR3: TGTGCCAGCAGCACGGCCAGGGGGGGAAGCAATCAGCCCCAGCATTTT.

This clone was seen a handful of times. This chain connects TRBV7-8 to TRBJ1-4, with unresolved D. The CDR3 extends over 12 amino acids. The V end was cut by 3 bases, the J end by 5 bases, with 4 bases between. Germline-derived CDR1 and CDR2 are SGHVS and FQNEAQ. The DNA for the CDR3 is TGTGCCAGCAGCTTCGACAATGAAAAACTGTTTTTT. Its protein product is CASSFDNEKLFF. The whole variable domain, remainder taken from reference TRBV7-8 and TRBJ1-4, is GAGVSQSPRYKVAKRGQDVALRCDPISGHVSLFWYQQALGQGPEFLTYFQNEAQLDKSGLPSDRFFAERPEGSVSTLKIQRTQQEDSAVYLCASSFDNEKLFFGSGTQLSVL.

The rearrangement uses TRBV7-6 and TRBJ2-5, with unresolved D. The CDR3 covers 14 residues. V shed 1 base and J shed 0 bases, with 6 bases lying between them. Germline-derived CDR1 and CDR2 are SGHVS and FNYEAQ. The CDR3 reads CASSLDENQETQYF. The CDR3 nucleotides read TGTGCCAGCAGCTTAGACGAGAACCAAGAGACCCAGTACTTC.

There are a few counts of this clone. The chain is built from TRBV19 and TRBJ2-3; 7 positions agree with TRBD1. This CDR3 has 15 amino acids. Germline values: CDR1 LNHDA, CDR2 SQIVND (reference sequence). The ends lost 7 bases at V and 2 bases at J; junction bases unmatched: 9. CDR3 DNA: TGTGCCAGTACCATTCGACAGGGAGCCACAGATACGCAGTATTTT. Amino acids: CASTIRQGATDTQYF.